The rows below give T cell receptor beta chains drawn from one sample of a study of cytomegalovirus exposure and HLA in healthy donors. Using immunoSEQ multiplex PCR, the repertoire was profiled, and TCRdb retains in-frame clones only, with some absent. The sample has 90,000 to 120,000 clones, 75% to 80% seen once. The sample was PBMCs. The receptor source for this set is a man in his 60s in good health and CMV-seropositive. CDR3s include the opening cysteine and the closing phenylalanine or tryptophan. Each record gives: J gene, V gene, clone size, D gene, CDR3 protein, CDR3 DNA. A D gene is named only where the DNA matches it firmly. Clone size is stated in some rows and not others, as once, few, many or a class when expanded.

TRBJ1-3 TRBV6-1 . TRBD1 CAADRAGNTIYF TGTGCCGCCGACAGGGCCGGAAACACCATATATTTT
TRBJ2-1 TRBV6-1 . TRBD1 CASRLGQGGEQFF TGTGCCAGCAGGTTAGGACAGGGTGGTGAGCAGTTCTTC
TRBJ2-1 TRBV9 . TRBD1 CASSEGSQGYNEQFF TGTGCCAGCAGCGAAGGATCACAGGGGTACAATGAGCAGTTCTTC
TRBJ2-5 TRBV6-5 . . CASSVEGGTQYF TGTGCCAGCAGTGTGGAGGGAGGGACCCAGTACTTC
TRBJ2-5 TRBV27 few . CASSLERRETQYF TGTGCCAGCAGTTTGGAGCGTAGAGAGACCCAGTACTTC
TRBJ2-5 TRBV5-1 . TRBD1 CASGRRTGGQETQYF TGCGCCAGCGGGCGCCGGACAGGGGGCCAAGAGACCCAGTACTTC
TRBJ2-4 TRBV10-3 . TRBD1 CAISDSPGTGRSKNIQYF TGTGCCATCAGTGATTCCCCGGGGACAGGGAGGAGTAAAAACATTCAGTACTTC
TRBJ2-7 TRBV10-2 . TRBD1 CATSGTVSYEQYF TGCGCCACCTCCGGGACAGTTTCCTACGAGCAGTACTTC
TRBJ2-1 TRBV19 . . CASSMLRGGEQFF TGTGCCAGTAGTATGTTAAGGGGCGGTGAGCAGTTCTTC
TRBJ2-1 TRBV7-2 . TRBD2 CASSLRGTSGPFQEQFF TGTGCCAGCAGCTTAAGGGGAACTAGCGGGCCGTTTCAGGAGCAGTTCTTC
TRBJ1-1 TRBV7-3 . . CASSPRAGLNTEAFF TGTGCCAGCAGCCCCAGGGCAGGCCTTAACACTGAAGCTTTCTTT
TRBJ1-4 TRBV28 . . CASSPPEKRGWLFF TGTGCCAGCAGTCCGCCCGAGAAAAGGGGATGGCTGTTTTTT
TRBJ1-3 TRBV7-6 . . CASSTASQGNTIYF TGTGCCAGCAGCACCGCCTCCCAGGGAAACACCATATATTTT
TRBJ1-1 TRBV18 . . CASSPPGMGTEAFF TGTGCCAGCTCACCACCCGGGATGGGCACTGAAGCTTTCTTT
TRBJ2-5 TRBV15 . TRBD1 CATSRVGTGEETQYF TGTGCCACCAGCAGAGTTGGGACAGGAGAAGAGACCCAGTACTTC
TRBJ2-5 TRBV7-7 . . CASSLILDFETQYF TGTGCCAGCAGCTTAATACTGGACTTCGAGACCCAGTACTTC
TRBJ1-4 TRBV4-1 . . CASSKAEGQGEKLFF TGCGCCAGCAGCAAGGCCGAGGGACAAGGAGAAAAACTGTTTTTT
TRBJ2-1 TRBV7-2 . TRBD1 CASRTGTGGSNEQFF TGTGCCAGTAGAACCGGGACAGGGGGCTCCAATGAGCAGTTCTTC
TRBJ2-1 TRBV10-3 . TRBD1 CAISEDRVAQFF TGTGCCATCAGTGAGGACAGGGTTGCGCAGTTCTTC
TRBJ2-2 TRBV9 . TRBD1 CASSPHDRGAGELFF TGTGCCAGCAGCCCACATGACAGGGGGGCCGGGGAGCTGTTTTTT
TRBJ1-6 TRBV30 . . CAWTGIGRGTPLHF TGTGCCTGGACGGGTATAGGGAGAGGGACACCCCTCCACTTT
TRBJ1-6 TRBV30 . . CAWIPTSSYNSPLHF TGTGCCTGGATCCCCACGAGCTCCTATAATTCACCCCTCCACTTT
TRBJ2-1 TRBV7-2 . . CASSLVGRVDEQFF TGTGCCAGCAGCTTAGTGGGCAGGGTCGATGAGCAGTTCTTC
TRBJ2-7 TRBV7-9 . TRBD1 CASSRDRGYEQYF TGTGCCAGCAGCCGAGACAGGGGCTACGAGCAGTACTTC
TRBJ2-7 TRBV10-1 . . CASSPSTPNEQYF TGCGCCAGCTCCCCTTCTACCCCCAACGAGCAGTACTTC
TRBJ1-1 TRBV6-5 . . CASSYLGGTTFF TGTGCCAGCAGTTACCTGGGGGGGACGACTTTCTTT
TRBJ2-3 TRBV15 . TRBD1 CATSRPGTGLGDTQYF TGTGCCACCAGCAGACCCGGGACAGGACTGGGAGATACGCAGTATTTT
TRBJ2-3 TRBV5-1 . . CASSLADDPSVSLGTQYF TGCGCCAGCAGCTTGGCCGATGATCCAAGCGTTTCCCTCGGTACGCAGTATTTT
TRBJ2-5 TRBV5-4 . . CASSPETSPRETQYF TGTGCCAGCAGCCCCGAAACTAGTCCGAGAGAGACCCAGTACTTC
TRBJ1-5 TRBV19 . . CASSIPRREGQQPQHF TGTGCCAGTAGTATACCTCGGAGGGAGGGACAACAGCCCCAGCATTTT
TRBJ1-2 TRBV6-1 . . CASRQGGINYGYTF TGTGCCAGCAGGCAGGGAGGAATTAACTATGGCTACACCTTC
TRBJ2-2 TRBV27 once TRBD2 CASSSPSGGVAGELFF TGTGCCAGCAGTTCCCCTAGCGGGGGGGTGGCCGGGGAGCTGTTTTTT
TRBJ2-7 TRBV19 . TRBD1 CASSSGTGASYEQYF TGTGCCAGTAGCTCAGGGACAGGGGCTTCCTACGAGCAGTACTTC
TRBJ2-5 TRBV5-1 . TRBD2 CASSVYPGLAGAQDTQYF TGCGCCAGCAGCGTCTACCCGGGACTAGCGGGGGCCCAAGATACCCAGTACTTC
TRBJ1-2 TRBV19 . . CASSRDNAYGYTF TGTGCCAGTAGTAGGGACAATGCCTATGGCTACACCTTC
TRBJ2-5 TRBV5-1 . . CASSLSGIAKETQYF TGCGCCAGCAGCTTGTCAGGGATCGCGAAAGAGACCCAGTACTTC
TRBJ2-7 TRBV10-3 . TRBD1 CAISESNRGREQYF TGTGCCATCAGTGAGTCCAACAGGGGGCGGGAGCAGTACTTC
TRBJ1-5 TRBV10-2 . TRBD1 CASSTGTAQPQHF TGCGCCAGTTCTACAGGGACAGCTCAGCCCCAGCATTTT
TRBJ2-2 TRBV29-1 . TRBD1 CSVEEWTGRSSNTGELFF TGCAGCGTTGAAGAGTGGACAGGGCGCAGCTCGAACACCGGGGAGCTGTTTTTT
TRBJ2-5 TRBV30 . TRBD1 CAWSVGTGKEETQYF TGTGCCTGGAGTGTAGGGACAGGGAAGGAAGAGACCCAGTACTTC